Presented here are 4 T cell receptor beta chains from one specimen sequenced in a study of cytomegalovirus exposure and HLA in healthy donors. Vbeta (60) and Jbeta (13) primers were used in the PCR. This table comes from immunoSEQ multiplex PCR, and its TCRdb copy is limited to in-frame clones, with some not included. The table has tens of thousands of clones, more than 65% seen once. Sequencing used PBMCs. These receptors all come from a man aged 45-60 years in good health and CMV-seronegative.

The chain couples TRBV5-1 to TRBJ1-2, with 9 bases matching TRBD1. After removal of 0 bases from V and 4 bases from J, the junction contained 4 bases not matched to a gene. This CDR3 contains 15 residues. Per germline, CDR1 SGHRS and CDR2 YFSETQ. CDR3 in DNA: TGCGCCAGCAGCTTGGACGGGACAGGGCCCTATGGCTACACCTTC. It translates to CASSLDGTGPYGYTF.

The rearrangement joins TRBV19 to TRBJ2-7; TRBD2 agrees at 7 bases. The germline gives CDR1 LNHDA, CDR2 SQIVND (reference sequence). Trimming took 5 bases from V and 3 from J; bases not matched to a gene: 4. CDR3 length equals 13 residues. The DNA for the CDR3 is TGTGCCAGTAGTCGGAGCGGGAACTACGAGCAGTACTTC. Its protein product is CASSRSGNYEQYF.

The chain carries TRBV6-9 and TRBJ1-4, with TRBD1 matching over 7 bases. The V gene's germline CDR1 is MNHGY and CDR2 SVAAGI. The CDR3 totals 15 residues. J lost 0 bases, V lost 7 bases, and 5 bases had no gene match. The CDR3 DNA follows: TGTGCCAGCACAGGGGGTAAAACAACTAATGAAAAACTGTTTTTT. Translating gives CASTGGKTTNEKLFF.

This sequence joins TRBV5-1 and TRBJ2-1; D is ambiguous. This CDR3 spans 14 amino acids. Germline lookup yields CDR1 SGHRS and CDR2 YFSETQ. The V end was cut by 0 bases, the J end by 3 bases, with 7 bases between. In DNA, the CDR3 is TGCGCCAGCAGCTTGGATAGCAGCTACAATGAGCAGTTCTTC. This encodes CASSLDSSYNEQFF.